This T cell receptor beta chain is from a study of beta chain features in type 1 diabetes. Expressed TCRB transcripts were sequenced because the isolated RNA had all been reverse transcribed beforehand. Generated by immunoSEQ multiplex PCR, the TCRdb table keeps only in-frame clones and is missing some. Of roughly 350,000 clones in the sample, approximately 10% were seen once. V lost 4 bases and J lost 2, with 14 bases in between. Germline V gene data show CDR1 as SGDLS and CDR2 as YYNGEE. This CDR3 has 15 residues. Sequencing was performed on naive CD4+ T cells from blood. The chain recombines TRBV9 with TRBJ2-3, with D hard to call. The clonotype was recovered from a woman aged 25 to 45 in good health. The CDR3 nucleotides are TGTGCCAGCAGCTACTCCTCCTCCCTCACAGATACGCAGTATTTT. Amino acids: CASSYSSSLTDTQYF.